Below are 21 T cell receptor beta chains sequenced from a single sample in a study of cytomegalovirus exposure and HLA in healthy donors. The primer mix had 60 Vbeta and 13 Jbeta primers. The protocol was immunoSEQ multiplex PCR, while the TCRdb copy is restricted to in-frame clones and leaves out a portion. The repertoire holds some 130,000 clones, roughly two thirds seen once, with 1.5% to 2% in the top ten. Sequenced input: PBMCs. Receptors originate from a man younger than 40 in good health and CMV-seropositive.

This clone turned up a few times. The rearrangement uses TRBV9 and TRBJ1-1; D is perhaps TRBD1 (5 bases). The CDR3 loop spans 15 amino acids. CDR1 is SGDLS and CDR2 is YYNGEE in the germline V gene. V was clipped by 4 bases and J by 0 bases, with 13 bases between them. CDR3: CASSSTATLNTEAFF. The DNA for the CDR3 is TGTGCCAGCAGCTCGACAGCCACACTGAACACTGAAGCTTTCTTT.

This chain connects TRBV9 to TRBJ1-2, with TRBD1 identical over 7 bases. The CDR3 length is 14 residues. Germline values: CDR1 SGDLS, CDR2 YYNGEE. V gave up 2 bases and J gave up 11 bases; unmatched junction bases: 12. CDR3 DNA sequence: TGTGCCAGCAGCGTCCCGTCGAACAGGGGAGAGTACACCTTC. Translation gives CASSVPSNRGEYTF.

This clone has just a few counts. This chain connects TRBV10-3 to TRBJ2-5; possible D gene TRBD1, 6 bases. The end of the DNA aligns better with TRBJ2-7, so the J call may be wrong. CDR3 length: 15 residues. In germline, CDR1 is ENHRY, CDR2 SYGVKD. The CDR3 nucleotides read TGTGCCATCAGTGTCCTCACGGGGACAAACTACGAGCAGTACTTC. Translation gives CAISVLTGTNYEQYF.

This rearrangement joins TRBV7-9 to TRBJ2-2, with TRBD2 matching over 14 bases. The germline CDR1 and CDR2 sequences are SEHNR and FQNEAQ (reference sequence). V trimming: 2 bases; J trimming: 7 bases; junction bases outside the gene matches: 6. The CDR3 sequence is 17 residues long. CDR3 amino acids: CASSLKGTSGRIGELFF. The CDR3 DNA follows: TGTGCCAGCAGCTTAAAGGGGACTAGCGGGAGAATCGGGGAGCTGTTTTTT.

Only a few counts were recorded for this clone. The chain has TRBV5-1 and TRBJ2-7, with no clear D. The germline V gene has CDR1 SGHRS and CDR2 YFSETQ. The V and J ends lost 2 bases and 2 bases respectively, with 8 bases between them. The CDR3 is 13 residues long. For the CDR3, the DNA is TGCGCCAGCAGCTTCTACAGCACCTACGAGCAGTACTTC. Translated: CASSFYSTYEQYF.

Here the CDR3 reads CATARPIAGASYEQYF. The CDR3 nucleotides are TGTGCCACCGCCAGACCTATAGCGGGAGCCTCCTACGAGCAGTACTTC. The chain employs TRBV10-3 and TRBJ2-7; 9 bases are a match to TRBD2. The CDR3 consists of 16 residues. V was clipped by 10 bases and J by 0 bases; unmatched bases: 13. Looked up from germline, CDR1 is ENHRY and CDR2 is SYGVKD.

The V call is TRBV19, the J call TRBJ2-7, with a weak D call TRBD2 (6 bases). This CDR3 comprises 13 residues. CDR1 LNHDA and CDR2 SQIVND come from the germline V gene (reference sequence). V was shortened by 9 bases and J by 0 bases, with 12 bases between the two germline ends. The CDR3 region has the DNA TGTGCCAGGGAGCTAGCGAGCTCCTACGAGCAGTACTTC. Encoded protein: CARELASSYEQYF.

This clone occurred once. V and J are TRBV14 and TRBJ2-5; 10 bases map to TRBD2. Germline CDR1 reads SGHDN; CDR2 reads FVKESK. This CDR3 has 16 residues. Unmatched junction bases numbered 4, after V lost 0 bases and J lost 3 bases. The CDR3 loop is CASSQDAGTSEETQYF. CDR3 coding DNA: TGTGCCAGCAGCCAAGATGCAGGGACTAGCGAAGAGACCCAGTACTTC.

CDR3 bases: TGTGCCAGCAGCCAAGTATCCGGGACAGGGTCCTACGAGCAGTACTTC. Translation: CASSQVSGTGSYEQYF. The chain links TRBV4-2 to TRBJ2-7; TRBD1 aligns across 9 bases. Germline V lookup: CDR1 LGHNA, CDR2 YNFKEQ. This CDR3 spans 16 amino acids. V lost 1 base, J lost 1 base, and 5 bases stayed unmatched.

This clone occurred once. The V gene is TRBV7-3, the J gene TRBJ1-1; D is possibly TRBD1 (5 bases). Germline CDR1 is SGHTA and CDR2 is FQGTGA. This CDR3 is 14 amino acids long. V was clipped by 2 bases and J by 4 bases, with 11 bases between them. CDR3 bases: TGTGCCAGCAGCTTAGGGGGAGGGTCCACTGAAGCTTTCTTT. It yields the protein CASSLGGGSTEAFF.

J is TRBJ2-3 and V is TRBV5-1; TRBD2 agrees at 7 bases. With 2 bases clipped from V and 4 bases from J, the junction kept 4 bases outside the gene matches. Germline assignment: CDR1 SGHRS and CDR2 YFSETQ. The CDR3 is made up of 14 amino acids. The CDR3 DNA sequence: TGCGCCAGCAGCTTTGCGGGAGACGCAGATACGCAGTATTTT. The encoded protein is CASSFAGDADTQYF.

The gene calls are TRBV9 and TRBJ2-3; TRBD2 matches at 13 bases. CDR3 size: 15 residues. V trimming: 4 bases; J trimming: 8 bases; junction bases outside the gene matches: 7. Looked up from germline, CDR1 is SGDLS and CDR2 is YYNGEE. The chain's CDR3 is CASSQLAGGPGTQYF. The CDR3 DNA sequence: TGTGCCAGCAGCCAACTAGCGGGAGGGCCCGGTACGCAGTATTTT.

The gene calls are TRBV10-1 and TRBJ1-2, with D maybe TRBD1 (5 bases). The CDR3 spans 13 residues. V was cut by 3 bases and J by 4 bases, with 9 bases left in between. Germline V gene sequence: CDR1 WNHNN, CDR2 SYGVQD (reference sequence). The CDR3 reads CASSEDRFYGYTF. CDR3 DNA: TGCGCCAGCAGTGAAGACAGATTCTATGGCTACACCTTC.

This clone was picked up one time. The chain links TRBV7-9 to TRBJ1-1; TRBD1 matches at 7 bases. V dropped 4 bases and J dropped 3; count of bases not matched to a gene: 8. CDR3 length: 15 residues. The germline gives CDR1 SEHNR, CDR2 FQNEAQ (reference sequence). The CDR3 DNA follows: TGTGCCAGCAGCTCCTGGACAGGCTTTCACACTGAAGCTTTCTTT. As protein: CASSSWTGFHTEAFF.

The V call is TRBV7-9, the J call TRBJ2-1; D remains unclear. V gave up 2 bases and J gave up 7 bases, with 9 bases separating them. Germline assignment: CDR1 SEHNR and CDR2 FQNEAQ (reference sequence). The CDR3 runs to 13 residues. The CDR3 is CASSLYSRNEQFF. CDR3 coding DNA: TGTGCCAGCAGCTTATACTCTAGAAATGAGCAGTTCTTC.

The chain is built from TRBV6-1 and TRBJ1-1, with a tentative D call TRBD1 (6 bases). The length of the CDR3 is 15 residues. Trimming took 7 bases from V and 1 from J, leaving 16 bases between them. The germline V gene encodes CDR1 MNHNS and CDR2 SASEGT. This CDR3 reads CASTPGVGTNTEAFF. CDR3 DNA: TGTGCCAGCACCCCAGGGGTGGGAACGAACACTGAAGCTTTCTTT.

There are a few counts of this clone. The chain links TRBV7-9 to TRBJ2-1; perhaps TRBD2 as D (6 bases). CDR1 SEHNR and CDR2 FQNEAQ come from the germline V gene (reference sequence). Trimming removed 5 bases at V and 0 bases at J, with 14 bases between. This CDR3 is built from 16 residues. DNA of the CDR3: TGTGCCAGCAGCCGGCTAGCGCGCAGCTCCTACAATGAGCAGTTCTTC. The encoded protein is CASSRLARSSYNEQFF.

This clone came up once. The chain is built from TRBV11-2 and TRBJ2-7, with D possibly being TRBD2 (6 bases). Germline V gene lookup returns CDR1 SGHAT and CDR2 FQNNGV. This CDR3 has 15 amino acids. V lost 5 bases to trimming and J lost 0 bases, with 14 bases between them. The CDR3 DNA reads TGTGCCAGCAGCCACTACCAGGGACTCTCCTACGAGCAGTACTTC. Protein product: CASSHYQGLSYEQYF.

The rearrangement uses TRBV6-5 and TRBJ1-2; weak D call: TRBD1 (5 bases). The CDR3 extends over 14 amino acids. Germline V gene data show CDR1 as MNHEY and CDR2 as SVGAGI. Trimming removed 2 bases from V and 2 bases from J, with 9 bases in between. The CDR3 loop reads CASSYDSLNYGYTF. DNA for the CDR3: TGTGCCAGCAGTTACGACAGCCTCAACTATGGCTACACCTTC.

The J gene is TRBJ1-5, the V gene TRBV5-6; 8 bases line up with TRBD1. The trim removed 4 bases at V and 2 bases at J, leaving 14 bases unmatched. Germline CDR1 reads SGHDT; CDR2 reads YYEEEE. This CDR3 is 18 amino acids long. The CDR3 DNA follows: TGTGCCAGCAGCCCTACTATAGACAGGGGCGTTCGCAATCAGCCCCAGCATTTT. Translating gives CASSPTIDRGVRNQPQHF.

The chain has TRBV18 and TRBJ2-5, with 7 bases matching TRBD2. The CDR3 runs 14 residues. Germline trimming cut 3 bases from V and 4 bases from J; bases unmatched to any gene: 5. Germline assignment: CDR1 KGHSH and CDR2 LQKENI. CDR3 nucleotides: TGTGCCAGCTCACCTTCGGGGGGAGGAGAGACCCAGTACTTC. Its protein is CASSPSGGGETQYF.